The 17 T cell receptor beta chains below come from one sample, sequenced in a study of vaccination and CD4 T cells after COVID-19. Treatment denoted: roughly nine-day PBMC culture with coronavirus spike peptide pools or control peptides (ViraFEST assay). With the Oncomine TCR Beta short-read assay, DNA from cultured CD4+ T cells was sequenced. TCRdb called the PCR reads again in MiXCR, with one record for every CDR3 protein. Among 9,000 to 13,000 distinct CDR3 sequences listed, over 40% were seen once. No antigen has been assigned to these receptors. Sample: CD4+ T cells from blood, cultured in vitro. The receptors derive from a human donor who had recovered from COVID-19.

V gene TRBV4-2 combines with J gene TRBJ1-6; TRBD1 aligns across 7 bases. V gave up 3 bases and J gave up 0 bases; unmatched junction bases: 5. Germline CDR1 and CDR2: LGHNA and YNFKEQ. This CDR3 comprises 17 residues. For the CDR3, the DNA is TGTGCCAGCAGCCAGAGGGACAGCAGCTCCTATAATTCACCCCTCCACTTT. Protein product: CASSQRDSSSYNSPLHF.

This chain links TRBV6-2 or TRBV6-3 with TRBJ2-3, with D possibly TRBD2 on 5 matching bases. This CDR3 spans 16 amino acids. The germline V gene encodes CDR1 MNHEY and CDR2 SVGEGT. The germline V and J ends were trimmed by 2 bases and 2 bases, with 14 bases remaining between them. This chain's CDR3 is CASSYGPPGYTDTQYF. In nucleotides, the CDR3 is TGTGCCAGCAGTTACGGCCCCCCGGGGTACACAGATACGCAGTATTTT.

This clonotype was seen only a few times. This chain connects TRBV7-9 to TRBJ1-2; D unclear. Germline V gives CDR1 SEHNR, CDR2 FQNEAQ (reference sequence). Trimming took off 5 bases at V and 8 bases at J, with 9 bases between the two ends. The CDR3 sequence is 11 residues long. The CDR3 protein is CASSASVGYTF. Written as DNA, the CDR3 is TGTGCCAGCAGCGCTTCGGTGGGCTACACCTTC.

This clonotype was recorded a few times. The chain carries TRBV20-1 and TRBJ1-6, with 9 bases aligning to TRBD1. J lost 1 base, V lost 3 bases, and 10 bases had no gene match. CDR1 is DFQATT, CDR2 SNEGSKA, per germline (reference sequence). This CDR3 contains 18 residues. The DNA of the CDR3 is TGCAGTGCTAGTAGGGGGACAGGGAGAAGATCCTATAATTCACCCCTCCACTTT. Translated: CSASRGTGRRSYNSPLHF.

Here the CDR3 DNA reads TGTGCCAGCTCACCGCGGACAGCCGAGGGGAGCGAGCAGTACTTC. Protein sequence: CASSPRTAEGSEQYF. The chain links TRBV18 to TRBJ2-7; D is possibly TRBD1 (6 bases). V was shortened by 3 bases and J by 6 bases, with 18 bases between the two germline ends. The CDR3 has 15 amino acids. Germline values: CDR1 KGHSH, CDR2 LQKENI.

This clonotype has more than one count but fewer than ten. The CDR3 region is CSARSLSGTGIMNTEAFF. The CDR3 DNA reads TGCAGTGCTAGATCCTTGTCCGGGACAGGGATCATGAACACTGAAGCTTTCTTT. The chain has TRBV20-1 and TRBJ1-1; 9 bases are shared with TRBD1. From germline, CDR1 is DFQATT and CDR2 SNEGSKA (reference sequence). CDR3 length equals 18 residues. V gave up 2 bases and J gave up 0 bases; unmatched junction bases: 13.

The chain couples TRBV14 to TRBJ2-1; D may be TRBD2 (6 bases). Per germline, CDR1 SGHDN and CDR2 FVKESK. Trimming stripped 4 bases from V and 7 bases from J, with 17 bases between. The CDR3 totals 15 residues. The chain's CDR3 is CASSLLALRENEQFF. DNA of the CDR3: TGTGCCAGCAGCCTACTAGCACTCCGCGAGAATGAGCAGTTCTTC.

The V call is TRBV20-1, the J call TRBJ1-1; 7 bases are shared with TRBD1. Germline assignment: CDR1 DFQATT and CDR2 SNEGSKA (reference sequence). This CDR3 comprises 15 residues. The V and J ends lost 1 base and 0 bases, in that order; junction bases with no gene match: 5. The CDR3 nucleotides are TGCAGTGCTAGAGCCTCCGGGACAGTGAACACTGAAGCTTTCTTT. Its translation is CSARASGTVNTEAFF.

This clonotype is categorized as medium-sized. V gene TRBV6-1 combines with J gene TRBJ2-7; D perhaps matches TRBD1 (6 bases). The CDR3 spans 16 residues. From germline, CDR1 is MNHNS and CDR2 SASEGT. Trimming pared 6 bases from V and 4 bases from J, leaving 22 bases between. In nucleotides, the CDR3 is TGTGCCAGCAGGGGGAGCCGGGACAAACACTTTTACGAGCAGTACTTC. Its translation is CASRGSRDKHFYEQYF.

The rearrangement links TRBV10-3 to TRBJ2-3; 9 bases map to TRBD2. CDR1 and CDR2 (germline): ENHRY, SYGVKD. The CDR3 is 15 amino acids. V dropped 6 bases and J dropped 1; count of bases not matched to a gene: 5. The CDR3 DNA is TGTGCCATCAGCCCGACTAGCGGCCGCACAGATACGCAGTATTTT. The encoded protein is CAISPTSGRTDTQYF.

This rearrangement joins TRBV5-3 to TRBJ1-2; D unclear. TRBV5-3 is annotated as an ORF whose role is uncertain. Trimming removed 6 bases at V and 2 bases at J, with 11 bases between. This CDR3 is 13 amino acids long. The CDR3 DNA follows: TGTGCCAGAAACAGCAGGACCAACTATGGCTACACCTTC. This sequence encodes CARNSRTNYGYTF.

The chain combines TRBV15 with TRBJ1-3, with no clear D. This CDR3 is built from 17 residues. With 0 bases removed from V and 0 bases from J, the gap between germline ends came to 12 bases. The germline CDR1 and CDR2 sequences are LNHNV and YYDKDF (reference sequence). Here the CDR3 reads CATSRDSHSNSGNTIYF. CDR3 bases: TGTGCCACCAGCAGAGATTCGCACAGCAACTCTGGAAACACCATATATTTT.

This clonotype came up a few times. This CDR3 is CASSQWTGSQPQHF. The CDR3 DNA sequence: TGCGCCAGCAGCCAGTGGACAGGGAGTCAGCCCCAGCATTTT. The chain is built from TRBV4-3 and TRBJ1-5; 8 nucleotides line up with TRBD1. The trim removed 3 bases at V and 6 bases at J, leaving 4 bases unmatched. The germline V gene has CDR1 LGHNA and CDR2 YSLEER. This CDR3 comprises 14 residues.

This clonotype has only a few counts. The chain recombines TRBV12-3 or TRBV12-4 with TRBJ1-1, with 7 bases lining up with TRBD1. The CDR3 sequence is 14 residues long. J gave up 1 base and V 7 bases, and 6 bases lay outside the gene matches. This CDR3 reads CASNKGGKNTEAFF. The DNA of the CDR3 is TGTGCCAGCAACAAAGGGGGCAAGAACACTGAAGCTTTCTTT.

The rearrangement links TRBV30 to TRBJ2-3; D possibly corresponds to TRBD1 (6 bases). The germline V gene encodes CDR1 GTSNPN and CDR2 SVGIG (reference sequence). The CDR3 covers 16 residues. With 2 bases removed from V and 3 bases from J, the gap between germline ends came to 18 bases. CDR3 protein: CAWSPLFVQGTDTQYF. Written as DNA, the CDR3 is TGTGCCTGGAGTCCCCTGTTTGTACAGGGAACAGATACGCAGTATTTT. Full variable domain (missing parts from reference TRBV30 and TRBJ2-3): SQTIHQWPATLVQPVGSPLSLECTVEGTSNPNLYWYRQAAGRGLQLLFYSVGIGQISSEVPQNLSASRPQDRQFILSSKKLLLSDSGFYLCAWSPLFVQGTDTQYFGPGTRLTVL.

In its sample, this clonotype was seen a few times. The chain joins TRBV5-1 to TRBJ1-6; D unresolved. The V end was cut by 3 bases, the J end by 6 bases, with 13 bases between. Per germline, CDR1 SGHRS and CDR2 YFSETQ. The CDR3 is 15 residues long. CDR3 sequence (DNA): TGCGCCAGCAGCTCCGACCACAGCCCTAATTCACCCCTCCACTTT. Its protein product is CASSSDHSPNSPLHF.

This sequence joins TRBV6-1 and TRBJ2-7; tentatively, D is TRBD1 (6 bases). The V and J ends lost 7 bases and 5 bases respectively, with 12 bases between them. This CDR3 is built from 12 residues. In germline, CDR1 is MNHNS, CDR2 SASEGT. DNA of the CDR3: TGTGCCAGCAATACCAACAGGGACGAGCAGTACTTC. Residues: CASNTNRDEQYF.